This entry lists 4 T cell receptor beta chains sequenced from one sample in a study of human T cells and chemical hapten exposure. Individual cDNA molecules received unique molecular identifiers in the library. Each CDR3 protein is one row after TCRdb ran MiXCR on the reads. The table shows about 5,100 distinct CDR3 sequences, with around 50% occurring only once. The treatment denotes: therapeutic diphenylcyclopropenone sensitization with weekly scalp DPC. The source material was whole blood, sampled before DPC sensitization or 2, 6, or about 24 weeks after (not recorded which). These receptors all come from an adult with alopecia areata. Some clones in this sample may be carry-over from other donors' samples. This table probably holds off-target reads from a library built for another chain.

The rearrangement uses TRBV12-3 or TRBV12-4 and TRBJ2-7; TRBD1 or TRBD2 may be the D gene (5 bases each). V was pared by 7 bases and J by 3 bases, with 10 bases between. The CDR3 runs to 12 residues. The CDR3, as DNA: TGTGCCAGCATGGGGGTACGCTACGAGCAGTACTTC. This codes for CASMGVRYEQYF.

The rearrangement links TRBV12-3 or TRBV12-4 to TRBJ2-1; D gene unclear. There are 15 residues in the CDR3. V was clipped by 3 bases and J by 7 bases, with 16 bases between them. The DNA of the CDR3 is TGTGCCAGCAGTTTGAACGCACCCATACTGAATGAGCAGTTCTTC. The encoded protein is CASSLNAPILNEQFF.

CDR3 nucleotide sequence: TGTGCCAGCAGCCGGACGTCGAGCCAAGAGACCCAGTACTTC. As protein: CASSRTSSQETQYF. The chain couples TRBV11-1 to TRBJ2-5; unclear D gene. The CDR3 extends over 14 amino acids. The germline V gene encodes CDR1 SGHAT and CDR2 FQDESV (reference sequence). The germline V and J ends were trimmed by 5 bases and 1 base, with 11 bases remaining between them.

The rearrangement joins TRBV20-1 to TRBJ2-7, with 12 bases fitting TRBD2. CDR1 is DFQATT and CDR2 is SNEGSKA in the germline V gene (reference sequence). The V and J ends lost 2 bases and 6 bases, in that order; junction bases with no gene match: 2. CDR3 size: 13 residues. CDR3 bases: TGCAGTGCTAGAACTAGCGGGAGGCCCGAGCAGTACTTC. It yields the protein CSARTSGRPEQYF.